This entry lists 29 T cell receptor beta chains sequenced from one sample in a study of shared clonotypes between healthy human individuals. Only in-frame clones appear in the TCRdb table, and some are missing; sequencing was by immunoSEQ multiplex PCR. The sample comprises 500,000 to 650,000 clones, 70% to 80% of which are singletons, and approximately 12% rests with the top ten. Input material: PBMCs. The receptor set was obtained from a middle-aged woman in good health. Some clones in this sample may be carry-over from other donors' samples.

The CDR3 coding sequence is TGTGCCAGCAGTGCTGGGATGGCTTTCTTT. Translation gives CASSAGMAFF. The V and J genes are TRBV2 and TRBJ1-1; D unclear. Trimming pared 4 bases from V and 11 bases from J, leaving 8 bases between. Germline CDR1 SNHLY, CDR2 FYNNEI. The CDR3 consists of 10 residues.

The V gene is TRBV18, the J gene TRBJ2-1, with TRBD2 as a possible D gene (5 bases). CDR1 KGHSH and CDR2 LQKENI come from the germline V gene. The CDR3 covers 14 residues. The ends were cut back, 6 bases at V and 9 bases at J, with 18 bases in the middle. CDR3 loop: CASSPGVAYGEQFF. The CDR3 DNA reads TGTGCCAGCTCCCCCGGGGTAGCGTATGGTGAGCAGTTCTTC.

The J gene is TRBJ2-5, the V gene TRBV18, with 10 nucleotides matching TRBD2. The CDR3 spans 17 residues. Germline CDR1 KGHSH, CDR2 LQKENI. The V and J ends lost 1 base and 2 bases, in that order; junction bases with no gene match: 7. CDR3 residues: CASSPLATSGQQETQYF. The CDR3 DNA reads TGTGCCAGCTCACCACTAGCGACTAGCGGGCAACAAGAGACCCAGTACTTC.

This rearrangement joins TRBV27 to TRBJ2-6; TRBD2 matches at 7 bases. This CDR3 is 17 amino acids long. Germline V gives CDR1 MNHEY, CDR2 SMNVEV (reference sequence). Trimming removed 6 bases from V and 4 bases from J; junction bases left unmatched: 12. The CDR3 DNA follows: TGTGCCAGCAGGCCCAGCGGGAAACCCTCCGGGGCCAACGTCCTGACTTTC. Its protein product is CASRPSGKPSGANVLTF.

This clone appeared a single time. The chain recombines TRBV4-3 with TRBJ1-4; D gene ambiguous. The CDR3 sequence is 16 residues long. Germline V gives CDR1 LGHNA, CDR2 YSLEER. V was clipped by 4 bases and J by 0 bases, with 12 bases between them. In DNA form, the CDR3 reads TGCGCCAGCAGCCGGTATTTAGTCCCAACTAATGAAAAACTGTTTTTT. Translated, it gives CASSRYLVPTNEKLFF.

The table lists this clone with a few counts. This chain connects TRBV11-3 to TRBJ2-1; no definite D call. The V gene lost 3 bases and the J gene lost 6 bases, with 9 bases spanning the gap. Germline CDR1 is SGHNT and CDR2 is YENEEA. This CDR3 contains 13 residues. This CDR3 is CASSLSRVNEQFF. The DNA of the CDR3 is TGTGCCAGCAGCTTGAGTAGGGTCAATGAGCAGTTCTTC. The full variable domain, its missing parts supplied by reference TRBV11-3 and TRBJ2-1, is EAGVVQSPRYKIIEKKQPVAFWCNPISGHNTLYWYLQNLGQGPELLIRYENEEAVDDSQLPKDRFSAERLKGVDSTLKIQPAELGDSAVYLCASSLSRVNEQFFGPGTRLTVL.

This clone was counted a single time. V is TRBV9 and J is TRBJ2-7; the D is unclear. The CDR3 has 14 residues. Per the germline V gene, CDR1 is SGDLS and CDR2 is YYNGEE. Trimming took 0 bases from V and 1 from J, leaving 8 bases between them. The CDR3 DNA follows: TGTGCCAGCAGCGTAGGGTCTGAATCCTACGAGCAGTACTTC. It codes for CASSVGSESYEQYF.

Worth noting for this clone: Other DNA sequences in the same sample also yield this CDR3. This rearrangement joins TRBV6-4 to TRBJ1-1, with D perhaps TRBD1 (6 bases). V was cut by 2 bases and J by 4 bases, with 8 bases left in between. Germline values: CDR1 MRHNA, CDR2 SNTAGT. The CDR3 runs to 13 residues. Here the CDR3 reads CASSDEGGTEAFF. In nucleotides, the CDR3 is TGTGCCAGCAGTGACGAGGGGGGCACTGAAGCTTTCTTT.

The CDR3, as DNA: TGTGCCAGCAGCGAAACAGGGGGTAGCACTGAAGCTTTCTTT. The encoded protein is CASSETGGSTEAFF. The gene calls are TRBV2 and TRBJ1-1; 8 bases map to TRBD1. Germline assignment: CDR1 SNHLY and CDR2 FYNNEI. The CDR3 consists of 14 residues. Unmatched junction bases numbered 7, after V lost 6 bases and J lost 4 bases.

This chain joins TRBV19 and TRBJ2-1; D unresolved. Germline V gene data show CDR1 as LNHDA and CDR2 as SQIVND (reference sequence). With 2 bases removed from V and 8 bases from J, the gap between germline ends came to 7 bases. The CDR3 consists of 12 residues. The DNA of the CDR3 is TGTGCCAGTAGTATACGAGTGGATGAGCAGTTCTTC. Translating it yields CASSIRVDEQFF.

As regards this clone: Other DNA sequences in this sample translate to the same CDR3. The V call is TRBV5-1, the J call TRBJ2-7; D unresolved. CDR1 is SGHRS, CDR2 YFSETQ, per germline. V was trimmed by 0 bases and J by 6 bases, leaving 4 bases between them. This CDR3 contains 11 residues. The CDR3 DNA follows: TGCGCCAGCAGCTTGGAAGGCGAGCAGTACTTC. Protein: CASSLEGEQYF.

Details on this clone: The sample holds other DNA sequences that translate to the same CDR3. The gene calls are TRBV7-2 and TRBJ2-2, with unresolved D. The CDR3 is 13 amino acids. Trimming pared 2 bases from V and 5 bases from J, leaving 6 bases between. From germline, CDR1 is SGHTA and CDR2 FQGNSA. CDR3 bases: TGTGCCAGCAGCTTATCTAGGACCGGGGAGCTGTTTTTT. Encoded protein: CASSLSRTGELFF.

The rearrangement joins TRBV28 to TRBJ1-5; D perhaps matches TRBD1 (6 bases). The length of the CDR3 is 12 residues. The germline gives CDR1 MDHEN, CDR2 SYDVKM. V lost 5 bases to trimming and J lost 6 bases, with 8 bases between them. Here the CDR3 reads CASSTQGQPQHF. CDR3 DNA sequence: TGTGCCAGCAGTACACAGGGTCAGCCCCAGCATTTT.

This sequence joins TRBV2 and TRBJ2-5; 8 bases are shared with TRBD1. The trim removed 5 bases at V and 5 bases at J, leaving 13 bases unmatched. The CDR3 totals 16 residues. Germline CDR1 reads SNHLY; CDR2 reads FYNNEI. CDR3 sequence (DNA): TGTGCCAGCAGTTATCCCTCTGGCAGGGGGCGGGAGACCCAGTACTTC. Encoded protein: CASSYPSGRGRETQYF. The whole variable domain, filled in from reference TRBV2 and TRBJ2-5, reads EPEVTQTPSHQVTQMGQEVILRCVPISNHLYFYWYRQILGQKVEFLVSFYNNEISEKSEIFDDQFSVERPDGSNFTLKIRSTKLEDSAMYFCASSYPSGRGRETQYFGPGTRLLVL.

The chain is built from TRBV18 and TRBJ2-7; 15 nucleotides align to TRBD2. Germline V gene lookup returns CDR1 KGHSH and CDR2 LQKENI. This CDR3 spans 17 amino acids. V lost 5 bases, J lost 3 bases, and 8 bases stayed unmatched. DNA of the CDR3: TGTGCCAGCTCAGGCCCCGGGACTAGCGGGAGGATCTACGAGCAGTACTTC. Protein product: CASSGPGTSGRIYEQYF.

The gene calls are TRBV5-1 and TRBJ2-7; 9 bases match TRBD2. CDR3 size: 14 residues. J was trimmed by 9 bases and V by 1 base; bases with no gene match: 8. Germline CDR1 SGHRS, CDR2 YFSETQ. This CDR3 reads CASSLNSGSSGQYF. DNA for the CDR3: TGCGCCAGCAGCTTGAATAGCGGGAGCTCCGGGCAGTACTTC.

CDR3 sequence: CASSSGLFSGGELFF. CDR3 DNA: TGTGCCAGCAGCTCCGGGCTATTCTCGGGCGGGGAGCTGTTTTTT. The chain combines TRBV7-3 with TRBJ2-2, with D unclear. Between the trimmed V and J ends, which lost 4 bases and 7 bases, there was a span of 16 bases. Looked up from germline, CDR1 is SGHTA and CDR2 is FQGTGA. The CDR3 has 15 residues.

As concerns this clone: Other nucleotide sequences in the sample specify the same CDR3. J is TRBJ1-1 and V is TRBV7-8; TRBD1 matches 10 bases. Trimming at V came to 2 bases and at J to 1 base, leaving 4 bases not matched to a gene. There are 16 residues in the CDR3. Germline V gene data show CDR1 as SGHVS and CDR2 as FQNEAQ. The CDR3 DNA follows: TGTGCCAGCAGCTTAATCCGGGACAGGGGGAACACTGAAGCTTTCTTT. It yields the protein CASSLIRDRGNTEAFF.

This rearrangement joins TRBV4-1 to TRBJ2-7; either TRBD1 or TRBD2 may fit D (5 bases each). V lost 2 bases and J 3 bases, leaving 11 bases between the germline ends. CDR3 length: 14 residues. Germline CDR1 is MGHRA and CDR2 is YSYEKL. The CDR3 sequence is CASSQRDEGYEQYF. DNA of the CDR3: TGCGCCAGCAGCCAACGGGACGAAGGCTACGAGCAGTACTTC.

The chain has TRBV6-5 and TRBJ1-2, with TRBD1 matching 10 bases. The CDR3 covers 15 residues. V lost 0 bases, J lost 6 bases, and 4 bases stayed unmatched. Germline V gene lookup returns CDR1 MNHEY and CDR2 SVGAGI. CDR3 loop: CASSYSPGTGDGYTF. The DNA of the CDR3 is TGTGCCAGCAGTTACTCTCCTGGGACAGGGGATGGCTACACCTTC.

On this clone itself: A much larger clonotype is one base distant, so this may be a read error. Additional DNA sequences in this sample encode the identical CDR3. The rearrangement uses TRBV27 and TRBJ1-1, with D uncertain. The CDR3 has 14 amino acids. CDR1 MNHEY and CDR2 SMNVEV come from the germline V gene (reference sequence). V gave up 6 bases and J gave up 1 base, with 12 bases separating them. In nucleotides, the CDR3 is TGTGCCAGCAGCCGTGGTACGCAGAACACTGAAGCTTTCTTT. Amino acid sequence: CASSRGTQNTEAFF.

The genes are TRBV11-3 and TRBJ2-7; TRBD1 matches at 8 bases. The germline V gene has CDR1 SGHNT and CDR2 YENEEA. CDR3 length: 15 amino acids. V gave up 5 bases and J gave up 4 bases; unmatched junction bases: 10. The CDR3 loop reads CASSPRTGRQYEQYF. CDR3 sequence (DNA): TGTGCCAGCAGCCCCCGGACAGGGAGACAATACGAGCAGTACTTC.

The chain uses TRBV5-4 and TRBJ1-2; 10 bases are shared with TRBD1. The V and J ends lost 3 bases and 4 bases, in that order; junction bases with no gene match: 6. The length of the CDR3 is 15 residues. Germline loops: CDR1 SGHNT, CDR2 YYREEE (reference sequence). CDR3 coding DNA: TGTGCCAGCAGCTCCCGGGACAGGGGATTCTATGGCTACACCTTC. It yields the protein CASSSRDRGFYGYTF.

For this clone: Given a much more abundant clone one base away, this may be a read error. The same CDR3 also results from other DNA sequences found in this sample. V and J are TRBV5-6 and TRBJ2-2; the match to TRBD1 covers 9 bases. Germline V lookup: CDR1 SGHDT, CDR2 YYEEEE. The V segment lost 4 bases and the J segment 0 bases; nucleotides outside the gene matches: 1. The CDR3 spans 15 residues. For the CDR3, the DNA is TGTGCCAGCAGCCGGGACAGGGCGAACACCGGGGAGCTGTTTTTT. It encodes CASSRDRANTGELFF.

The V call is TRBV30, the J call TRBJ1-6, with D unclear. The germline CDR1 and CDR2 sequences are GTSNPN and SVGIG (reference sequence). The CDR3 loop spans 12 amino acids. The ends were cut back, 5 bases at V and 10 bases at J, with 12 bases in the middle. The chain's CDR3 is CAWERDESPLHF. The CDR3 DNA reads as TGTGCCTGGGAAAGGGATGAGTCACCCCTCCACTTT.

About this clone: This sequence is one base from a far larger clone and is likely a read error. The rearrangement uses TRBV6-6 and TRBJ1-1; no definite D call. This CDR3 has 14 amino acids. The germline V gene has CDR1 MNHNY and CDR2 SVGAGI (reference sequence). Trimming stripped 4 bases from V and 3 bases from J, with 12 bases between. The CDR3: CASSFGDRDTEAFF. In DNA, the CDR3 is TGTGCCAGCAGTTTCGGAGATCGCGACACTGAAGCTTTCTTT.

This chain joins TRBV15 and TRBJ1-5; 7 bases are a match to TRBD1. CDR1 and CDR2 (germline): LNHNV, YYDKDF (reference sequence). CDR3 size: 15 residues. After removal of 1 base from V and 5 bases from J, the junction contained 5 bases not matched to a gene. The CDR3 loop is CATSRVRQGHQPQHF. The CDR3 nucleotides are TGTGCCACCAGCAGAGTCAGACAGGGCCATCAGCCCCAGCATTTT.

The V call is TRBV5-1, the J call TRBJ1-3, with TRBD1 matching 8 bases. This CDR3 contains 15 residues. J lost 4 bases, V lost 3 bases, and 6 bases had no gene match. Germline CDR1 reads SGHRS; CDR2 reads YFSETQ. The CDR3 protein is CASSSGQGDGNTIYF. In DNA, the CDR3 is TGCGCCAGCAGCTCCGGACAGGGCGACGGAAACACCATATATTTT.

This clone showed up just a few times. The chain uses TRBV29-1 and TRBJ2-7; 12 bases agree with TRBD1. Germline V gene data show CDR1 as SQVTM and CDR2 as ANQGSEA. After removal of 3 bases from V and 6 bases from J, the junction contained 6 bases not matched to a gene. The CDR3 covers 14 residues. CDR3 loop: CSVELGQGAREQYF. CDR3 DNA sequence: TGCAGCGTTGAGTTGGGACAGGGGGCACGCGAGCAGTACTTC.